This T cell receptor (beta chain) derives from a study of T cells after yellow fever vaccination. Study-level points and caveats: In post-booster samples, most primary-vaccination clones reappeared (just under 97% CD4, 70% to 90% CD8). Bulk-population clonotypes that are abundant could appear as contaminants in FACS-sorted repertoires. It was the secondary response that reached its peak faster, day 5 versus 15, but it was weaker.

Germline V lookup: CDR1 MDHEN, CDR2 SYDVKM. V was trimmed by 3 bases and J by 1 base, leaving 12 bases between them. This CDR3 has 15 residues. TCRdb processed the 5' RACE reads anew with MiXCR; each CDR3 protein has one entry. The sample yields 450,000 to 550,000 distinct CDR3 sequences, around a fifth seen once. This clonotype was counted only a few times. Its target is unknown. The sequences come from PBMCs, collected roughly 23 days after the first yellow fever vaccination. The sequence came from a man aged 18 to 30 who received the YFV17D yellow fever vaccine. V usage is TRBV28 and J usage is TRBJ1-1; possibly TRBD1 for D (5 bases). The CDR3 DNA is TGTGCCAGCAGTTTTTCCGGGACGGCGAACACTGAAGCTTTCTTT. Protein: CASSFSGTANTEAFF.